A single sample gave rise to the 26 T cell receptor beta chains below, sequenced in a study of immune heterogeneity within non-small cell lung tumors (dated by TCRdb to 2017 to 2018). Genomic DNA was extracted from bulk tumor tissue and used as the TCR template, and approximately 600 ng gDNA was amplified per sample. Multiple biopsies per primary tumor were taken during surgery, spaced as far apart as possible within the tumor mass. The study cohort was described as untreated and was composed of newly diagnosed NSCLC cases undergoing curative surgery. Sequencing relied on a HiSeq X Ten. A multiplex PCR system amplified the TCR beta CDR3 region, with a first 10-cycle round using 32 V-gene forward and 13 J-gene reverse primers. The public reads were run again by TCRdb, first through fastp at Q25 and then through MiXCR, and only productive beta chains were kept. Rows are unified per CDR3 protein, each entry keeping the most common DNA and genes. Here the sample has 20,000 to 25,000 distinct CDR3 sequences; less than 35% occur a single time. The ten largest clonotypes hold about 3.8% of the sample.

Sequencing was done on a sample of lung tumor tissue. The origin of the receptors is a middle-aged man with non-small cell lung cancer.

This clonotype was observed a few times. The V gene is TRBV18, the J gene TRBJ2-5, with D tentatively TRBD1 (5 bases). The ends were cut back, 3 bases at V and 0 bases at J, with 8 bases in the middle. The germline CDR1 and CDR2 sequences are KGHSH and LQKENI. The CDR3 length is 14 residues. CDR3 loop: CASSPYRNQETQYF. In DNA, the CDR3 is TGTGCCAGCTCACCCTACAGGAACCAAGAGACCCAGTACTTC.

This clonotype showed up many times. The V call is TRBV2, the J call TRBJ1-4; no firm D call. Germline V CDR1 and CDR2: SNHLY, FYNNEI. This CDR3 spans 13 amino acids. V was shortened by 8 bases and J by 8 bases, with 15 bases between the two germline ends. The DNA for the CDR3 is TGTGCCAGCGTTGAGCTGACGGACGAAAAACTGTTTTTT. Residues: CASVELTDEKLFF.

Worth noting for this clonotype: In this CDR3 the conserved last residue, phenylalanine or tryptophan, is missing, so a read error is likely. Because the CDR3's place on the DNA is in doubt, the DNA is left out and the CDR3 is given as listed by TCRdb. The chain is built from TRBV3-1 and TRBJ2-7; the table's D gene call, TRBD2, was not cross checked with the DNA. Germline CDR1 LGHDT, CDR2 YNNKEL (reference sequence). Inclusive of both ends, the CDR3 amounts to 15 amino acids. The CDR3 protein is CASSQDSEASARAVL.

This clonotype was detected only a few times. The chain uses TRBV20-1 and TRBJ2-1; 8 bases are shared with TRBD2. The CDR3 has 15 residues. The V and J ends lost 6 bases and 5 bases, in that order; junction bases with no gene match: 12. Germline assignment: CDR1 DFQATT and CDR2 SNEGSKA (reference sequence). The CDR3: CSAPGRALSNNEQFF. The CDR3 coding sequence is TGCAGTGCCCCCGGGAGGGCCCTTAGTAACAATGAGCAGTTCTTC.

Details on this clonotype: At one end the junction does not follow the germline gene, possibly because of a read error. V gene TRBV7-9 combines with J gene TRBJ2-2; D gene uncertain. The germline gives CDR1 SEHNR, CDR2 FQNEAQ (reference sequence). The CDR3 consists of 15 residues. The CDR3 loop is CATSLAETNTGELFF. CDR3 coding DNA: TGTGCCACCAGCTTAGCCGAAACGAACACCGGGGAGCTGTTTTTT.

This clonotype occurred many times. The J gene is TRBJ1-1, the V gene TRBV6-1; tentatively, D is TRBD1 (5 bases). Germline V gene sequence: CDR1 MNHNS, CDR2 SASEGT. This CDR3 is 14 amino acids long. Trimming took 7 bases from V and 6 from J, leaving 18 bases between them. CDR3 coding DNA: TGTGCCAGCACTTACGTGGGGGGTGGCTCTGAAGCTTTCTTT. It codes for CASTYVGGGSEAFF.

The chain couples TRBV11-2 to TRBJ1-3; tentatively, D is TRBD1 (5 bases). Trimming cost V 5 bases and J 3 bases, with 14 bases left between them. This CDR3 has 15 amino acids. CDR1 is SGHAT and CDR2 is FQNNGV in the germline V gene. CDR3 bases: TGTGCCAGCAGCCCCTGGGGGGTGGTTGGAAACACCATATATTTT. Amino acids: CASSPWGVVGNTIYF.

This sequence joins TRBV7-9 and TRBJ2-2; D is perhaps TRBD1 (5 bases). The CDR3 runs to 15 residues. The V and J ends lost 3 bases and 6 bases respectively, with 14 bases between them. Germline assignment: CDR1 SEHNR and CDR2 FQNEAQ (reference sequence). The CDR3 region has the DNA TGTGCCAGCAGCTTCACCGATACAGGACCCGGGGAGCTGTTTTTT. It encodes CASSFTDTGPGELFF.

This clonotype was seen repeatedly, ten times or more. The chain employs TRBV6-1 and TRBJ1-1; D not certain. Trimming shortened V by 5 bases and J by 1 base, and 11 bases separated the two germline ends. The CDR3 is 14 amino acids. Per the germline V gene, CDR1 is MNHNS and CDR2 is SASEGT. The CDR3 nucleotides are TGTGCCAGCAGTTTCTATAGCCCGAACACTGAAGCTTTCTTT. Translating gives CASSFYSPNTEAFF.

On this clonotype: One base away lies a much larger clone, so this may be a sequencing read error. The chain couples TRBV27 to TRBJ2-1; 11 bases match TRBD2. Trimming at V came to 6 bases and at J to 9 bases, leaving 10 bases not matched to a gene. The CDR3 is 15 amino acids. CDR1 and CDR2 from the germline V gene are MNHEY and SMNVEV (reference sequence). CDR3 nucleotides: TGTGCCAGCAGCCCGGGACTAGCGGTAGTAGGTGAGCAGTTCTTC. Its protein product is CASSPGLAVVGEQFF.

This clonotype occurred once. A much bigger clone sits one base away, suggesting this may be a read error. This CDR3 is missing its conserved last phenylalanine or tryptophan, likely due to a read error. The rearrangement links TRBV7-2 to TRBJ2-7; D is undetermined. The germline V gene has CDR1 SGHTA and CDR2 FQGNSA. V was cut by 2 bases and J by 3 bases, with 14 bases left in between. This CDR3 comprises 15 residues. The DNA of the CDR3 is TGTGCCAGCAGCTTAAGCATAGGGTCTGGCTACGAGCAGTACCTC. Amino acids: CASSLSIGSGYEQYL.

The V gene is TRBV7-9, the J gene TRBJ2-1, with D unresolved. V lost 1 base and J 10 bases, leaving 5 bases between the germline ends. The CDR3 runs to 11 residues. Germline V gene data show CDR1 as SEHNR and CDR2 as FQNEAQ (reference sequence). The CDR3 loop reads CASSLGWEQFF. DNA for the CDR3: TGTGCCAGCAGCTTAGGATGGGAGCAGTTCTTC.

This clonotype was observed many times. The CDR3 protein is CASSRWWVSGGGYTF. The CDR3 nucleotides are TGTGCCAGCAGTCGATGGTGGGTCTCAGGGGGTGGCTACACCTTC. This chain uses TRBV6-1 with TRBJ1-2; TRBD1 aligns across 7 bases. From germline, CDR1 is MNHNS and CDR2 SASEGT. The J segment lost 7 bases and the V segment lost 5 bases, leaving 13 bases of the junction unmatched. The CDR3 is 15 residues long.

The rearrangement joins TRBV27 to TRBJ2-5, with TRBD2 matching 9 bases. With 5 bases clipped from V and 1 base from J, the junction kept 17 bases outside the gene matches. The CDR3 loop spans 19 amino acids. From germline, CDR1 is MNHEY and CDR2 SMNVEV (reference sequence). The CDR3 nucleotides are TGTGCCAGCAGTCCCTCATCTAGCGGGACCCGGGGATTCCAAGAGACCCAGTACTTC. It translates to CASSPSSSGTRGFQETQYF.

With respect to this clonotype: It may be a read error: a sequence one base away is much more abundant. The V call is TRBV20-1, the J call TRBJ2-7, with D unclear. This CDR3 contains 14 residues. In germline, CDR1 is DFQATT, CDR2 SNEGSKA (reference sequence). CDR3 loop: CSAGDLTDPYEQYF. The CDR3, as DNA: TGCAGTGCTGGAGATCTGACGGACCCCTACGAGCAGTACTTC.

This clonotype was seen repeatedly, ten times or more. This sequence joins TRBV6-1 and TRBJ1-2; 7 bases line up with TRBD1. Germline loops: CDR1 MNHNS, CDR2 SASEGT. The CDR3 is made up of 14 amino acids. With V trimmed by 5 bases and J by 2 bases, 5 bases remained unmatched. In nucleotides, the CDR3 is TGTGCCAGCAGTCTGGGACAGATCAACTATGGCTACACCTTC. This sequence encodes CASSLGQINYGYTF.

This clonotype was detected only a few times. The genes are TRBV29-1 and TRBJ2-6; maybe TRBD2 (6 bases). This CDR3 spans 15 amino acids. Germline CDR1 and CDR2: SQVTM and ANQGSEA. Trimming cost V 3 bases and J 0 bases, with 9 bases left between them. The CDR3 region is CSVERSGSGANVLTF. The CDR3 nucleotides are TGCAGCGTTGAGCGTAGCGGCTCTGGGGCCAACGTCCTGACTTTC.

This clonotype occurred many times. The chain carries TRBV19 and TRBJ1-5; TRBD1 matches at 7 bases. The V segment lost 1 base and the J segment 3 bases; nucleotides outside the gene matches: 9. Germline CDR1 and CDR2: LNHDA and SQIVND (reference sequence). CDR3 length: 17 residues. CDR3 sequence reads: CASSIVGAGQNNQPQHF. The CDR3 bases are TGTGCCAGTAGTATAGTAGGGGCGGGACAGAACAATCAGCCCCAGCATTTT.

Of note for this clonotype: A read error may explain this, as a much larger clone is one base away. The chain recombines TRBV5-1 with TRBJ2-7, with TRBD1 identical over 9 bases. CDR3 size: 15 residues. V was clipped by 0 bases and J by 5 bases; unmatched bases: 6. The germline gives CDR1 SGHRS, CDR2 YFSETQ. The CDR3 DNA follows: TGCGCCAGCAGCTTGGCCCGACAGGGGGACGACGAGCAGTACTTC. The encoded protein is CASSLARQGDDEQYF.

On this clonotype: One junction end disagrees with the germline gene, perhaps due to a read error. The V and J genes are TRBV27 and TRBJ1-6; weak D call: TRBD1 (5 bases). This CDR3 region has 13 residues. The germline V gene has CDR1 MNHEY and CDR2 SMNVEV (reference sequence). CDR3 DNA: TGTGCCAGCAGTTTGGGGGAGAGCTCACCCATCCACTTT. It codes for CASSLGESSPIHF.

This clonotype showed up many times. Because the CDR3's place on the DNA is in doubt, the DNA is left out and the CDR3 is given as listed by TCRdb. The V gene is TRBV12-3 or TRBV12-4, the J gene TRBJ2-1; the D call TRBD1 from the table was never checked on the DNA. The CDR3 has 18 residues if both end residues are counted. CDR3: CASSFGQGTGGVGSGRFF.

The sample holds a few counts of this clonotype. J is TRBJ1-1 and V is TRBV6-2 or TRBV6-3, with TRBD1 as a possible D gene (5 bases). Looked up from germline, CDR1 is MNHEY and CDR2 is SVGEGT. This CDR3 spans 14 amino acids. Trimming took off 4 bases at V and 1 base at J, with 10 bases between the two ends. The CDR3 coding sequence is TGTGCCAGCAGTTGGGGACGGGGGAACACTGAAGCTTTCTTT. Translating it yields CASSWGRGNTEAFF.

J is TRBJ1-1 and V is TRBV29-1; D may be TRBD1 (5 bases). Trimming took 7 bases from V and 0 from J, leaving 12 bases between them. The CDR3 runs 13 residues. Germline loops: CDR1 SQVTM, CDR2 ANQGSEA. As DNA, the CDR3 is TGCAGCGCTGGACAATACATGAACACTGAAGCTTTCTTT. It encodes CSAGQYMNTEAFF.

The chain joins TRBV10-3 to TRBJ2-4, with D perhaps matching TRBD2 (5 bases). In germline, CDR1 is ENHRY, CDR2 SYGVKD. Deletions cut 0 bases from V and 3 bases from J, with 12 bases between. The CDR3 loop spans 16 amino acids. CDR3 sequence reads: CAISESTGSGKNIQYF. The CDR3 DNA reads TGTGCCATCAGTGAGTCTACGGGATCGGGCAAAAACATTCAGTACTTC.

This clonotype turned up a few times. The genes are TRBV6-1 and TRBJ1-5; tentatively, D is TRBD1 (5 bases). Germline V lookup: CDR1 MNHNS, CDR2 SASEGT. There are 14 residues in the CDR3. The V end was cut by 5 bases, the J end by 1 base, with 9 bases between. The CDR3 sequence: CASSYRGSNQPQHF. CDR3 nucleotide sequence: TGTGCCAGCAGTTATCGGGGCAGCAATCAGCCCCAGCATTTT.

Ten or more counts support this clonotype. V is TRBV20-1 and J is TRBJ1-1; D not certain. Trimming took 3 bases from V and 5 from J, leaving 7 bases between them. From germline, CDR1 is DFQATT and CDR2 SNEGSKA (reference sequence). This CDR3 is 11 amino acids long. CDR3 nucleotides: TGCAGTGCTAGGTCGGTTACTGAAGCTTTCTTT. Its protein is CSARSVTEAFF.